One sample yielded the 5 T cell receptor beta chains listed below, sequenced in a study of early T cells in non-severe SARS-CoV-2 infection. TCRdb re-called the 5' RACE reads with MiXCR, one entry per CDR3 protein. The sample shows 65,000 to 95,000 distinct CDR3 sequences, 9% to 15% of them seen only once. Sequenced here: whole blood, sampled at baseline. These receptors came from an adult who was a healthcare worker with PCR-confirmed SARS-CoV-2 infection or an uninfected control (not recorded which). The donor label of this sample is uncertain.

This chain connects TRBV7-6 to TRBJ2-6, with 7 bases matching TRBD2. This CDR3 is built from 18 residues. CDR1 is SGHVS, CDR2 FNYEAQ, per germline. The ends lost 3 bases at V and 1 base at J; junction bases unmatched: 9. CDR3 sequence reads: CASSLRSGTSSGANVLTF. The CDR3 DNA sequence: TGTGCCAGCAGCTTGAGAAGCGGGACCTCATCTGGGGCCAACGTCCTGACTTTC.

V usage is TRBV7-2 and J usage is TRBJ1-5, with a weak D call TRBD1 (5 bases). Between the trimmed V and J ends, which lost 1 base and 7 bases, there was a span of 8 bases. CDR1 SGHTA and CDR2 FQGNSA come from the germline V gene. This CDR3 has 13 amino acids. Here the CDR3 reads CASSLVGDQPQHF. CDR3 nucleotide sequence: TGTGCCAGCAGCTTAGTGGGGGACCAGCCCCAGCATTTT.

The V and J genes are TRBV18 and TRBJ1-2, with D unresolved. Germline values: CDR1 KGHSH, CDR2 LQKENI. Trimming removed 5 bases from V and 0 bases from J, with 13 bases in between. The CDR3 is 15 residues long. The CDR3 sequence: CASSTGGSSNYGYTF. In DNA, the CDR3 is TGTGCCAGCTCAACCGGAGGGAGTTCTAACTATGGCTACACCTTC. The entire variable domain, with the rest obtained from reference TRBV18 and TRBJ1-2, is as follows: NAGVMQNPRHLVRRRGQEARLRCSPMKGHSHVYWYRQLPEEGLKFMVYLQKENIIDESGMPKERFSAEFPKEGPSILRIQQVVRGDSAAYFCASSTGGSSNYGYTFGSGTRLTVV.

The sample holds a few counts of this clonotype. This chain uses TRBV29-1 with TRBJ1-4; 8 nucleotides agree with TRBD1. With V trimmed by 7 bases and J by 5 bases, 9 bases remained unmatched. This CDR3 contains 14 residues. CDR1 is SQVTM, CDR2 ANQGSEA, per germline. The CDR3 protein is CSASRTGQNEKLFF. The CDR3 DNA follows: TGCAGCGCCAGCAGGACAGGGCAGAATGAAAAACTGTTTTTT.

This clonotype turned up a few times. This chain links TRBV4-1 with TRBJ1-6; no firm D call. Deletions cut 0 bases from V and 0 bases from J, with 15 bases between. CDR1 is MGHRA, CDR2 YSYEKL, per germline. This CDR3 region has 19 residues. As DNA, the CDR3 is TGCGCCAGCAGCCAAGATTTCGAGTATAGGGACTCCTATAATTCACCCCTCCACTTT. Translating it yields CASSQDFEYRDSYNSPLHF.